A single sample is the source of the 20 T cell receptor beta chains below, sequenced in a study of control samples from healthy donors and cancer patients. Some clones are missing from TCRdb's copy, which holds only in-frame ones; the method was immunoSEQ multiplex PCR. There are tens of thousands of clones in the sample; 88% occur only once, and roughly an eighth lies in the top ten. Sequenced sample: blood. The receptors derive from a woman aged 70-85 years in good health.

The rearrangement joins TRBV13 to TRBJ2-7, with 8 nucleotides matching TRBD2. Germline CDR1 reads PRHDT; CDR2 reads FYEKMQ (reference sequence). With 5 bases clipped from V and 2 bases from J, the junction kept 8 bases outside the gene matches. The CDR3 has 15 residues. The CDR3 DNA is TGTGCCAGCAGCCAGGGGAGCGGGAGAGCCTACGAGCAGTACTTC. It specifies CASSQGSGRAYEQYF.

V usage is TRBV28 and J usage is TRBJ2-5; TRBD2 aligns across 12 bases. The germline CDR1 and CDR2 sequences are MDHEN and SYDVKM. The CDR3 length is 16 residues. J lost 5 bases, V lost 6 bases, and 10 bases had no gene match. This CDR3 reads CASSQTSGGIRETQYF. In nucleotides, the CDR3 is TGTGCCAGCAGCCAGACTAGCGGGGGAATACGGGAGACCCAGTACTTC.

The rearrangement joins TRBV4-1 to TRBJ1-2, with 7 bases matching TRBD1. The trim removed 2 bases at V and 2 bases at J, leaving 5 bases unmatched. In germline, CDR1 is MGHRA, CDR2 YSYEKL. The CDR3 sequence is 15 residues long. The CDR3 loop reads CASSQTEGQNYGYTF. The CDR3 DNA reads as TGCGCCAGCAGCCAAACAGAGGGACAGAACTATGGCTACACCTTC.

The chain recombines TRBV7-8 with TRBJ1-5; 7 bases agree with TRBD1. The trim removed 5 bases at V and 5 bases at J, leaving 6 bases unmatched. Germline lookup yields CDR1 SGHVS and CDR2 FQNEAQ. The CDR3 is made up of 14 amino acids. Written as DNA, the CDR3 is TGTGCCAGCAGCCTACGGACAGGATATCAGCCCCAGCATTTT. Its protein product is CASSLRTGYQPQHF.

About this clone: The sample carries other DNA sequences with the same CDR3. CDR3 protein: CASTQNDPLGVGTQYF. CDR3 nucleotide sequence: TGTGCCAGCACCCAAAACGATCCTCTAGGAGTCGGTACGCAGTATTTT. This sequence joins TRBV6-6 and TRBJ2-3, with no clear D. Germline V lookup: CDR1 MNHNY, CDR2 SVGAGI (reference sequence). The CDR3 is made up of 16 amino acids. V was shortened by 7 bases and J by 8 bases, with 25 bases between the two germline ends.

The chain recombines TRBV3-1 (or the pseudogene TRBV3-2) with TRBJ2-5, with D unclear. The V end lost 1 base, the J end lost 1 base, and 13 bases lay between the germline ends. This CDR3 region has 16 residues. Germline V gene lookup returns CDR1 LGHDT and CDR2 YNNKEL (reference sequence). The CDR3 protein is CASSQGLLAAQETQYF. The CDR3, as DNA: TGTGCCAGCAGCCAAGGCCTGTTGGCAGCCCAAGAGACCCAGTACTTC.

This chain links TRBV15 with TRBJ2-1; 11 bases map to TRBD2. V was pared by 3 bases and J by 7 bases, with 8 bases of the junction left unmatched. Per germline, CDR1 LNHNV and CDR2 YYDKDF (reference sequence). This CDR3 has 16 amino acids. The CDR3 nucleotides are TGTGCCACCAGCAGGGGACTAGCGGCAATAGGTAATGAGCAGTTCTTC. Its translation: CATSRGLAAIGNEQFF.

The CDR3 DNA is TGTGCCAGCAGTCTTCGACACCGGGATGAGCAGTACTTC. Its translation: CASSLRHRDEQYF. The chain links TRBV27 to TRBJ2-7; D may be TRBD2 (5 bases). The length of the CDR3 is 13 residues. The germline V gene encodes CDR1 MNHEY and CDR2 SMNVEV (reference sequence). The ends were cut back, 5 bases at V and 7 bases at J, with 15 bases in the middle.

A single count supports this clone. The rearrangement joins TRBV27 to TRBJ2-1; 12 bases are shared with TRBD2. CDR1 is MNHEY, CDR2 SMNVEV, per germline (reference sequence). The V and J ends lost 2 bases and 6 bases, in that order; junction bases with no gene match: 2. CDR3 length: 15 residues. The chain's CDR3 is CASSLLAGGINEQFF. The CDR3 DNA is TGTGCCAGCAGTTTACTAGCGGGAGGGATCAATGAGCAGTTCTTC.

CDR3 amino acids: CASSEKTGGQETQYF. As DNA, the CDR3 is TGTGCCAGCAGTGAAAAGACAGGGGGGCAAGAGACCCAGTACTTC. This chain links TRBV6-1 with TRBJ2-5; TRBD1 agrees at 9 bases. V gave up 2 bases and J gave up 2 bases; unmatched junction bases: 3. This CDR3 has 15 residues. Germline-derived CDR1 and CDR2 are MNHNS and SASEGT.

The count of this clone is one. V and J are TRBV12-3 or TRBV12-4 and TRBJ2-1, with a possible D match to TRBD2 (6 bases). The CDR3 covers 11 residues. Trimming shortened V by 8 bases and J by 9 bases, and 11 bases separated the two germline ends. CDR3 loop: CASLARGEQFF. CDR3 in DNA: TGTGCCAGCCTAGCGAGAGGTGAGCAGTTCTTC.

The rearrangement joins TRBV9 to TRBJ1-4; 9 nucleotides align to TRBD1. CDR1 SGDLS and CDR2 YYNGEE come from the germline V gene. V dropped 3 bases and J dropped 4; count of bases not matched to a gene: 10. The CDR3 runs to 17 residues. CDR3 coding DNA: TGTGCCAGCAGCGCTGACCGGGACAGGGATTTTAATGAAAAACTGTTTTTT. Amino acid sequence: CASSADRDRDFNEKLFF.

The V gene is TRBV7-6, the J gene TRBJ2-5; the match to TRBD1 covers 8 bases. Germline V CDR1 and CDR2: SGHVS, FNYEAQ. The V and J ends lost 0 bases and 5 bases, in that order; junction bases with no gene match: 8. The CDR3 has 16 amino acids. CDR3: CASSLAGQAVKETQYF. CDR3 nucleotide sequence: TGTGCCAGCAGCTTAGCGGGACAGGCGGTAAAGGAGACCCAGTACTTC.

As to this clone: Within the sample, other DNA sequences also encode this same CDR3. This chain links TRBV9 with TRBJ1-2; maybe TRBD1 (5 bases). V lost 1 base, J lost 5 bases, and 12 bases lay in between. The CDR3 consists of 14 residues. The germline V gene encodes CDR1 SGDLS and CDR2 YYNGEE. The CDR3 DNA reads TGTGCCAGCAGCGTAAACGCAGAGGGGTATGGCTACACCTTC. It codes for CASSVNAEGYGYTF.

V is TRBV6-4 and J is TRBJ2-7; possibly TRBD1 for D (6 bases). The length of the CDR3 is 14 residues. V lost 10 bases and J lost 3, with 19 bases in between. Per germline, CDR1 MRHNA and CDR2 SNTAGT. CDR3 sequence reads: CANPRWTDHYEQYF. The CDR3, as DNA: TGTGCCAATCCCCGTTGGACAGACCACTACGAGCAGTACTTC.

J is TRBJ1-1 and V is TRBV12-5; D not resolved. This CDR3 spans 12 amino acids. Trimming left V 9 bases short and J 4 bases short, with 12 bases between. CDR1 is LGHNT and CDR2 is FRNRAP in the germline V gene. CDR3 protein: CASAWDSTEAFF. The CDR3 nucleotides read TGTGCTAGCGCCTGGGATTCCACTGAAGCTTTCTTT.

CDR3 DNA: TGTGCCAGCAGCTCCTACAGGACCCCGGGGGCTGAAGCTTTCTTT. This gives the protein CASSSYRTPGAEAFF. V gene TRBV14 combines with J gene TRBJ1-1, with D perhaps TRBD1 (5 bases). The CDR3 has 15 amino acids. Germline assignment: CDR1 SGHDN and CDR2 FVKESK. Trimming removed 5 bases from V and 6 bases from J, with 19 bases in between.

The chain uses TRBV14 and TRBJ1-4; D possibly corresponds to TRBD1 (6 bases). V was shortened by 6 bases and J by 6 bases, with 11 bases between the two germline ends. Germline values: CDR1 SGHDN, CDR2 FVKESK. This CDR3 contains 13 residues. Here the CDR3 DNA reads TGTGCCAGCAGTCCAGGGGTTTATGAAAAACTGTTTTTT. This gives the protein CASSPGVYEKLFF.

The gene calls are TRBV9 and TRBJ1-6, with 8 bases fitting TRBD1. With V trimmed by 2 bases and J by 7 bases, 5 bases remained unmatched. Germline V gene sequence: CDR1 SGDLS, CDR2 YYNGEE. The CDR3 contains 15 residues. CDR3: CASSVQGTGNSPLHF. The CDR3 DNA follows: TGTGCCAGCAGCGTCCAGGGGACAGGCAATTCACCCCTCCACTTT.

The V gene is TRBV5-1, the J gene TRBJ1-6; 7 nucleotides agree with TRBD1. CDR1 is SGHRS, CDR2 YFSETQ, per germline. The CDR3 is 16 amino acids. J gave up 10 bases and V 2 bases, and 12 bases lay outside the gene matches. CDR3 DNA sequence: TGCGCCAGCAGCTTAGGGGGCACAGGTGGTAGCTCACCCCTCCACTTT. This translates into CASSLGGTGGSSPLHF.